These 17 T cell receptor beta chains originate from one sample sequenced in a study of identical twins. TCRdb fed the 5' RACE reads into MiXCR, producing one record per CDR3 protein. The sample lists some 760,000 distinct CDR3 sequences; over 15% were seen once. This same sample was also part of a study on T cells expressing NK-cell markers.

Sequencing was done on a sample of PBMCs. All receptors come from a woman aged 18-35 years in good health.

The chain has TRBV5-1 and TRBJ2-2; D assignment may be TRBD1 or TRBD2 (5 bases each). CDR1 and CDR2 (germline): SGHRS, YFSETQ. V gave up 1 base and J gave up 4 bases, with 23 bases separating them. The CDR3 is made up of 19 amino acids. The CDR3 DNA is TGCGCCAGCAGCTTGATTCCCCACTCCATAGGGGAGACCACCGGGGAGCTGTTTTTT. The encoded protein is CASSLIPHSIGETTGELFF.

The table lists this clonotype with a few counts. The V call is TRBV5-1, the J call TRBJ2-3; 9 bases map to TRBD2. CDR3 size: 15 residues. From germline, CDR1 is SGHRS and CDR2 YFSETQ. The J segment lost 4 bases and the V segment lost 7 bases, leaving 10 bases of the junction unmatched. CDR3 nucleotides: TGCGCCAGCTCATCCGGAGCGGGGGGCGCAGATACGCAGTATTTT. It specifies CASSSGAGGADTQYF. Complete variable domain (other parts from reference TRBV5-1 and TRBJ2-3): KAGVTQTPRYLIKTRGQQVTLSCSPISGHRSVSWYQQTPGQGLQFLFEYFSETQRNKGNFPGRFSGRQFSNSRSEMNVSTLELGDSALYLCASSSGAGGADTQYFGPGTRLTVL.

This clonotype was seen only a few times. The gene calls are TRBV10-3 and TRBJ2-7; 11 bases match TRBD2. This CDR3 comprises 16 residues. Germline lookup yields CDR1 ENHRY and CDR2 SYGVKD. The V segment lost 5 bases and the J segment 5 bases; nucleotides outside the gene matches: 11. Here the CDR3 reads CAISLLAGAGGDEQYF. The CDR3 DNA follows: TGTGCCATCAGTCTACTAGCGGGGGCAGGGGGCGACGAGCAGTACTTC.

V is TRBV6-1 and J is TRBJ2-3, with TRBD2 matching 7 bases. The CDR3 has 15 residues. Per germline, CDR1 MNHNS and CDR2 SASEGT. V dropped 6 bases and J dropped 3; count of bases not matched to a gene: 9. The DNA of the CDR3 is TGTGCCAGCAGACGGACGGCGGGAGTAACAGATACGCAGTATTTT. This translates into CASRRTAGVTDTQYF.

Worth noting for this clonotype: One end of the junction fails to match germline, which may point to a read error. This chain's CDR3 is CASSLMHRVGETQYF. For the CDR3, the DNA is TGTGCTAGCAGCTTAATGCACAGGGTGGGGGAGACCCAGTACTTC. This rearrangement joins TRBV7-7 to TRBJ2-5; D might be TRBD1 (6 bases). In germline, CDR1 is SSHAT, CDR2 FNYEAQ (reference sequence). CDR3 length equals 15 residues.

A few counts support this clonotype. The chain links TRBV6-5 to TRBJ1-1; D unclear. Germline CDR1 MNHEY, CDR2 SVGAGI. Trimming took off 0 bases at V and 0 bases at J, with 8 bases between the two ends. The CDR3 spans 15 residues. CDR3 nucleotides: TGTGCCAGCAGTTACTCGGTTCTCCTGAACACTGAAGCTTTCTTT. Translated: CASSYSVLLNTEAFF.

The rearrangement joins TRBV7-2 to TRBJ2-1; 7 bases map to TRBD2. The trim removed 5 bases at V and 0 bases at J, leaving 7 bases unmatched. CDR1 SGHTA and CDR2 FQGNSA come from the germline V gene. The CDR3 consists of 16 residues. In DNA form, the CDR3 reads TGTGCCAGCAGCGGTCCTGGGGGGGGCTCCTACAATGAGCAGTTCTTC. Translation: CASSGPGGGSYNEQFF.

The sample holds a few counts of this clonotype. CDR3 DNA sequence: TGTGCCACGGGGGCCGGGACTACAAATTTGCGGGCGCAGTATTTT. Amino acids: CATGAGTTNLRAQYF. The V and J genes are TRBV10-3 and TRBJ2-3; D might be TRBD2 (7 bases). The CDR3 is 15 amino acids. Trimming removed 10 bases from V and 10 bases from J, with 27 bases in between. Germline V gene lookup returns CDR1 ENHRY and CDR2 SYGVKD.

The CDR3 loop reads CAISSPTGAGNEQFF. In DNA form, the CDR3 reads TGTGCCATCAGTAGCCCAACAGGGGCCGGAAATGAGCAGTTCTTC. This sequence joins TRBV10-3 and TRBJ2-1, with 7 bases matching TRBD1. This CDR3 spans 15 amino acids. Germline assignment: CDR1 ENHRY and CDR2 SYGVKD. J gave up 7 bases and V 5 bases, and 11 bases lay outside the gene matches.

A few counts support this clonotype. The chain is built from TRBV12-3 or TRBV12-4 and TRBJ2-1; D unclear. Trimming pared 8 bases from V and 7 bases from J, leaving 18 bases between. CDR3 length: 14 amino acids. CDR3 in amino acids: CASWKRLVENEQFF. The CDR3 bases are TGTGCCAGCTGGAAACGGCTAGTCGAAAATGAGCAGTTCTTC.

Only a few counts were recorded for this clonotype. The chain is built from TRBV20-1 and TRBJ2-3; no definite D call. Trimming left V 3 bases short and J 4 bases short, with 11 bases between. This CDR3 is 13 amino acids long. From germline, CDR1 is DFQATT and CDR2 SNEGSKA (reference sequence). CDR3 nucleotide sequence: TGCAGTGCTAGCTACACTCCCGCAGATACGCAGTATTTT. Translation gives CSASYTPADTQYF.

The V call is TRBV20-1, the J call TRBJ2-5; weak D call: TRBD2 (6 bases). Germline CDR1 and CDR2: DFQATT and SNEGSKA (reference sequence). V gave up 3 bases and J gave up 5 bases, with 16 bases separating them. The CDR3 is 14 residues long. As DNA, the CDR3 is TGCAGTGCTAGGGGACTGGGGTGGCGGGAGACCCAGTACTTC. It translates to CSARGLGWRETQYF.

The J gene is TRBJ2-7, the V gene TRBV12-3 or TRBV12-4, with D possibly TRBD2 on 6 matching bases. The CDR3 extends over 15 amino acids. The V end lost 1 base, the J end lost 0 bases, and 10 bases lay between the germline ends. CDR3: CASSLDAGSSYEQYF. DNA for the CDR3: TGTGCCAGCAGTTTAGATGCCGGGAGCTCCTACGAGCAGTACTTC.

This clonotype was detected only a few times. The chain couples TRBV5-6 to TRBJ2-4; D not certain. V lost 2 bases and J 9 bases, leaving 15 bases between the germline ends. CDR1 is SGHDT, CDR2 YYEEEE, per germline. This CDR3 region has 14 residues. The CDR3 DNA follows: TGTGCCAGCAGCTTACGATCTAGTACCGGCATTCAGTACTTC. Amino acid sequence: CASSLRSSTGIQYF.

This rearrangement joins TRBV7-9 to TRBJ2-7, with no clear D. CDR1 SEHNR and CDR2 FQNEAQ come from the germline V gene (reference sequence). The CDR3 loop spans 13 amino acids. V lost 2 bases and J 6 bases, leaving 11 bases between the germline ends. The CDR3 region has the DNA TGTGCCAGCAGCTTATCAACGACTGGCGAGCAGTACTTC. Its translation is CASSLSTTGEQYF.

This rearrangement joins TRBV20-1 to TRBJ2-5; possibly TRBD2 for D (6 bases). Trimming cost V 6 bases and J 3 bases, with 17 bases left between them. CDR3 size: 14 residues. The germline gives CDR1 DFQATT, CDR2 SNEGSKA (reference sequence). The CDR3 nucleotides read TGCAGTGCCTGGGGCGGGGTGGGAAAAGAGACCCAGTACTTC. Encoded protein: CSAWGGVGKETQYF.

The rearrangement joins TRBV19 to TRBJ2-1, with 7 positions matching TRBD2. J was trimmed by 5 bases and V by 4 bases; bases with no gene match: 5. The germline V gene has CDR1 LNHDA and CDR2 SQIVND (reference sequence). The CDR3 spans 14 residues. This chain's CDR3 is CASSTGGLNNEQFF. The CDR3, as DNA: TGTGCCAGTAGTACGGGGGGACTCAACAATGAGCAGTTCTTC.